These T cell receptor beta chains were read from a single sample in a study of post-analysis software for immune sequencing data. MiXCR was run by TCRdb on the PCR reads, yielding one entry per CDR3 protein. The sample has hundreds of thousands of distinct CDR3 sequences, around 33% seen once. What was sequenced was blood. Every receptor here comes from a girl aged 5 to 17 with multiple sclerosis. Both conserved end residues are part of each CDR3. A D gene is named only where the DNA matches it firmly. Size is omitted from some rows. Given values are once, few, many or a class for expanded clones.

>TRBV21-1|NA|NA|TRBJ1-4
CASSKLGGEWEKLFF
TGTGCCAGCAGCAAACTCGGGGGCGAATGGGAAAAACTGTTTTTT
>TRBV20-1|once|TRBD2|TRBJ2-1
CSATPIIAGGCYNEQFF
TGCAGTGCAACCCCGATAATAGCGGGGGGTTGCTACAATGAGCAGTTCTTC
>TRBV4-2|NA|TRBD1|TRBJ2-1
CASSQGITGGLARPVNEQFF
TGTGCCAGCAGCCAAGGGATAACAGGGGGTCTCGCTAGGCCGGTCAATGAGCAGTTCTTC
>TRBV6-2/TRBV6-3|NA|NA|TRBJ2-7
CASRQTQGRAYEQYF
TGTGCCAGCAGACAAACCCAGGGACGGGCCTACGAGCAGTACTTC
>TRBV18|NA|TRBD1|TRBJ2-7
CASSPLGGEYEQYF
TGTGCCAGCTCACCACTAGGGGGCGAATACGAGCAGTACTTC
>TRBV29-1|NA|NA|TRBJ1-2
CSVLRDYGYTF
TGCAGCGTTCTTAGGGACTATGGCTACACCTTC
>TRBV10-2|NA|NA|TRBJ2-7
CASSESPPGEQYF
TGCGCCAGCAGTGAGTCTCCCCCCGGCGAGCAGTACTTC
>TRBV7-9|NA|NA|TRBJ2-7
CASSSWDPIPSYEQYF
TGTGCCAGCAGCTCCTGGGATCCTATCCCCTCCTACGAGCAGTACTTC
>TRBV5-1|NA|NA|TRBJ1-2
CASSLAGSDYGHTF
TGCGCCAGCAGCTTGGCCGGGTCGGACTATGGCCACACCTTC
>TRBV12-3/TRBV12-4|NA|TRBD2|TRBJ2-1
CASSSTSGAYNGQFF
TGTGCCAGCAGCTCCACTAGCGGGGCATACAATGGGCAGTTCTTC
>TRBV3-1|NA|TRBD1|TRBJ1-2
CASSPTTGARGYTF
TGTGCCAGCAGCCCTACTACAGGGGCTCGGGGCTACACCTTC
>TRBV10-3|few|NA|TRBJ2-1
CAISDGIRYEFF
TGTGCCATCAGTGATGGGATTCGCTATGAGTTCTTC
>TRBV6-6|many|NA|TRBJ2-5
CASSYGDRIQGTQYF
TGTGCCAGCAGTTACGGCGATCGCATACAGGGGACCCAGTACTTC
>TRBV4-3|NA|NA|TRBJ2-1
CASSQDGGKGGFHNEQFF
TGCGCCAGCAGCCAAGATGGGGGGAAGGGTGGGTTCCACAATGAGCAGTTCTTC
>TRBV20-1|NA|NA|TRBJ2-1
CSARDSGGGHNEQFF
TGCAGTGCTAGAGATTCGGGCGGGGGCCACAATGAGCAGTTCTTC
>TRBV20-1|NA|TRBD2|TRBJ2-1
CSAPGTSGGAFYNEQFF
TGCAGTGCTCCCGGGACTAGCGGGGGGGCCTTCTACAATGAGCAGTTCTTC
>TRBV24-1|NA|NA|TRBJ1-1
CATSAAGKAAFF
TGTGCCACCAGTGCGGCAGGGAAAGCAGCTTTCTTT
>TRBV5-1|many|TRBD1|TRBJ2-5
CASSGDRAQETQYF
TGCGCCAGCAGCGGAGACAGGGCCCAAGAGACCCAGTACTTC
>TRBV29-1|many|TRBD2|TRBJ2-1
CSAVEGTSTNEQFF
TGCAGCGCCGTTGAGGGGACTAGTACGAATGAGCAGTTCTTC
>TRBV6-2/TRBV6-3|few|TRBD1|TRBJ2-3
CASSYTDRTDTQYF
TGTGCCAGCAGTTACACGGACAGGACAGATACGCAGTATTTT
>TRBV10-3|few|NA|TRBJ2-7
CAIGAYEQYF
TGTGCCATTGGAGCCTACGAGCAGTACTTC
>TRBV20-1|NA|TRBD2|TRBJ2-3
CSAINPSGVDTQYF
TGCAGTGCTATAAACCCTAGCGGGGTTGATACGCAGTATTTT
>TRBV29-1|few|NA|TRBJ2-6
CSVEDQGPGANVLTF
TGCAGCGTTGAAGATCAGGGGCCTGGGGCCAACGTCCTGACTTTC